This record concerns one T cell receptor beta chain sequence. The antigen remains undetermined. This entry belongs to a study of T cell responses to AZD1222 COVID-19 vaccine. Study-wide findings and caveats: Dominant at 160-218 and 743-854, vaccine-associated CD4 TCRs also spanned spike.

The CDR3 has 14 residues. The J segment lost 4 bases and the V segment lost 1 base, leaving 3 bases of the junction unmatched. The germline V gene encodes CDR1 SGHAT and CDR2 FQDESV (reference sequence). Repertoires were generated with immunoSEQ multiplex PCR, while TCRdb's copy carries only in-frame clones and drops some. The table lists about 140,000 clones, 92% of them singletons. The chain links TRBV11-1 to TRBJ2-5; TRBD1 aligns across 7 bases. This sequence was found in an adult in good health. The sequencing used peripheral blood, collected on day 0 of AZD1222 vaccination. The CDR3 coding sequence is TGTGCCAGCAGCTTAGAGGACAGGCTAGAGACCCAGTACTTC. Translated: CASSLEDRLETQYF.